The 28 T cell receptor beta chains listed next were all sequenced from one sample in a study of control samples from healthy donors and cancer patients (dated by TCRdb to 2018 to 2020). The library was generated by the immunoSEQ multiplex PCR assay. TCRdb re-hosts the immuneACCESS table, in-frame sequences only. Its copies lack some clones; in the studies checked, an unresolved V gene accounts for under half of them, and the cause for the rest is not known. The sample profile shows approximately 70,000 clones; roughly nine tenths of them were found once. The leading ten clones occupy roughly a fifth of the sample. Material for sequencing was PBMCs. The receptor source for this set is a man in his sixties with lung cancer.

V gene TRBV11-3 combines with J gene TRBJ2-5; D not certain. Deletions cut 5 bases from V and 2 bases from J, with 12 bases between. Germline CDR1 is SGHNT and CDR2 is YENEEA. This CDR3 spans 14 amino acids. This CDR3 reads CASSLGPTQETQYF. CDR3 sequence (DNA): TGTGCCAGCAGCCTCGGACCCACACAAGAGACCCAGTACTTC.

The rearrangement links TRBV6-5 to TRBJ2-7; D not resolved. V shed 7 bases and J shed 2 bases, with 12 bases lying between them. Germline assignment: CDR1 MNHEY and CDR2 SVGAGI. The CDR3 loop spans 13 amino acids. The CDR3 loop is CASTRSVAYEQYV. The DNA for the CDR3 is TGTGCCAGCACCCGATCGGTTGCCTACGAGCAGTACGTC.

This clone was observed at least ten times. The chain has TRBV6-1 and TRBJ1-5; 10 positions agree with TRBD1. V was clipped by 4 bases and J by 2 bases; unmatched bases: 11. Germline V gives CDR1 MNHNS, CDR2 SASEGT. The CDR3 sequence is 18 residues long. The CDR3 DNA reads TGTGCCAGCAGTGCAAAGATTTCCGGGACAGGGGGCAATCAGCCCCAGCATTTT. It translates to CASSAKISGTGGNQPQHF.

This chain connects TRBV12-5 to TRBJ2-3; 13 nucleotides line up with TRBD2. V shed 11 bases and J 6 bases; nucleotides not matched to a gene: 8. The length of the CDR3 is 14 residues. Germline V gene lookup returns CDR1 LGHNT and CDR2 FRNRAP. In DNA, the CDR3 is TGTGCTTCTTCCACTAGCGGGGGGGATGATACGCAGTATTTT. The encoded protein is CASSTSGGDDTQYF.

This rearrangement joins TRBV6-5 to TRBJ1-1; D is unresolved. V was shortened by 6 bases and J by 5 bases, with 10 bases between the two germline ends. CDR1 and CDR2 from the germline V gene are MNHEY and SVGAGI. The CDR3 is made up of 12 amino acids. The CDR3: CASRKRTTEAFF. The CDR3 DNA is TGTGCCAGCAGGAAACGTACTACTGAAGCTTTCTTT.

The rearrangement uses TRBV24-1 and TRBJ1-2; D is uncertain. The CDR3 contains 12 residues. Germline CDR1 KGHDR, CDR2 SFDVKD. V lost 3 bases, J lost 8 bases, and 9 bases lay in between. The CDR3 region is CATSDNGGGYTF. In DNA form, the CDR3 reads TGTGCCACCAGTGATAATGGAGGGGGCTACACCTTC.

The genes are TRBV30 and TRBJ1-2; TRBD1 is a possible D gene (5 bases). V gave up 3 bases and J gave up 5 bases, with 10 bases separating them. The CDR3 contains 12 residues. CDR1 is GTSNPN and CDR2 is SVGIG in the germline V gene (reference sequence). The CDR3 is CAWRLGGYGYTF. The DNA of the CDR3 is TGTGCCTGGAGGCTGGGGGGTTATGGCTACACCTTC.

The chain combines TRBV5-4 with TRBJ2-5; D unclear. The CDR3 is 14 amino acids. V dropped 0 bases and J dropped 4 bases, with 10 bases sitting between them. Germline loops: CDR1 SGHNT, CDR2 YYREEE (reference sequence). The DNA for the CDR3 is TGTGCCAGCAGCTTGGTGGGAAGTCCAGAGACCCAGTACTTC. Translation: CASSLVGSPETQYF.

This clone has only a few counts. This rearrangement joins TRBV30 to TRBJ1-4, with a possible D match to TRBD1 (6 bases). Germline loops: CDR1 GTSNPN, CDR2 SVGIG (reference sequence). CDR3 length equals 15 residues. V lost 2 bases, J lost 3 bases, and 13 bases lay in between. CDR3: CAWSTGIGSNEKLFF. CDR3 bases: TGTGCCTGGAGTACAGGGATAGGATCTAATGAAAAACTGTTTTTT.

The chain carries TRBV14 and TRBJ2-1; 8 bases are a match to TRBD2. CDR1 and CDR2 (germline): SGHDN, FVKESK. The CDR3 totals 17 residues. The J segment lost 3 bases and the V segment lost 1 base, leaving 8 bases of the junction unmatched. CDR3 residues: CASSQGPAGDYYNEQFF. Here the CDR3 DNA reads TGTGCCAGCAGCCAAGGCCCAGCGGGGGATTACTACAATGAGCAGTTCTTC.

The V call is TRBV27, the J call TRBJ2-1, with D uncertain. The germline CDR1 and CDR2 sequences are MNHEY and SMNVEV (reference sequence). V shed 6 bases and J shed 5 bases, with 17 bases lying between them. The CDR3 runs 15 residues. As DNA, the CDR3 is TGTGCCAGCAGCCTTAGACCCTGGAACGACAATGAGCAGTTCTTC. This sequence encodes CASSLRPWNDNEQFF.

The sample holds one count of this clone. The V call is TRBV24-1, the J call TRBJ1-6; 8 nucleotides agree with TRBD1. From germline, CDR1 is KGHDR and CDR2 SFDVKD. Trimming took 0 bases from V and 8 from J; bases not matched to a gene: 2. The CDR3 runs 15 residues. The CDR3 is CATSDLRQGHSPLHF. CDR3 in DNA: TGTGCCACCAGTGATTTGCGACAGGGGCATTCACCCCTCCACTTT.

The chain uses TRBV13 and TRBJ2-1; 12 bases align to TRBD2. J gave up 7 bases and V 10 bases, and 2 bases lay outside the gene matches. The CDR3 loop spans 12 amino acids. From germline, CDR1 is PRHDT and CDR2 FYEKMQ (reference sequence). The CDR3 here is CAIGLAGNEQFF. For the CDR3, the DNA is TGTGCCATCGGACTAGCGGGGAATGAGCAGTTCTTC.

The gene calls are TRBV6-5 and TRBJ1-1, with D perhaps TRBD1 (6 bases). Germline V lookup: CDR1 MNHEY, CDR2 SVGAGI. The CDR3 extends over 15 amino acids. V was clipped by 2 bases and J by 1 base, with 11 bases between them. DNA for the CDR3: TGTGCCAGCAGTTACCCCGGGACACCGAACACTGAAGCTTTCTTT. Encoded protein: CASSYPGTPNTEAFF.

V is TRBV18 and J is TRBJ1-5; D remains unclear. Germline lookup yields CDR1 KGHSH and CDR2 LQKENI. V lost 3 bases and J 3 bases, leaving 15 bases between the germline ends. The CDR3 length is 16 residues. For the CDR3, the DNA is TGTGCCAGCTCACCCTATGGGCCAATTTCCAATCAGCCCCAGCATTTT. It codes for CASSPYGPISNQPQHF.

The rearrangement uses TRBV24-1 and TRBJ2-5; maybe TRBD1 (6 bases). CDR1 and CDR2 from the germline V gene are KGHDR and SFDVKD. With 0 bases removed from V and 0 bases from J, the gap between germline ends came to 22 bases. CDR3 length equals 20 residues. The CDR3 loop is CATSDLPWDTLPLYQETQYF. For the CDR3, the DNA is TGTGCCACCAGTGATTTGCCTTGGGACACGTTGCCGCTTTACCAAGAGACCCAGTACTTC.

Judged by abundance, this clone is medium-sized (0.01 to 0.1%). The same CDR3 is also encoded by other DNA sequences in this sample. The chain combines TRBV7-2 with TRBJ1-2, with 8 bases lining up with TRBD1. Trimming took 3 bases from V and 8 from J; bases not matched to a gene: 5. Germline-derived CDR1 and CDR2 are SGHTA and FQGNSA. The CDR3 covers 13 residues. CDR3 sequence (DNA): TGTGCCAGCAGCTTTGACAGGGGACGGGGCTACACCTTC. Protein sequence: CASSFDRGRGYTF.

This chain uses TRBV5-1 with TRBJ1-2; 8 nucleotides align to TRBD1. J gave up 3 bases and V 4 bases, and 11 bases lay outside the gene matches. CDR3 length equals 16 residues. Germline V gene sequence: CDR1 SGHRS, CDR2 YFSETQ. CDR3 nucleotide sequence: TGCGCCAGCAGCATAACCGCGGGACAGGCGTACTATGGCTACACCTTC. As protein: CASSITAGQAYYGYTF.

The gene calls are TRBV9 and TRBJ2-2; D uncertain. Germline lookup yields CDR1 SGDLS and CDR2 YYNGEE. The V end was cut by 0 bases, the J end by 7 bases, with 4 bases between. There are 12 residues in the CDR3. The CDR3 DNA is TGTGCCAGCAGCGTAGTAAACGGGGAGCTGTTTTTT. Translation: CASSVVNGELFF.

The chain is built from TRBV4-2 and TRBJ1-1; no firm D call. V lost 4 bases and J lost 7, with 13 bases in between. The length of the CDR3 is 13 residues. Germline V CDR1 and CDR2: LGHNA, YNFKEQ. CDR3 DNA sequence: TGTGCCAGCAGCCCCCGGACGGCGGTTGAAGCTTTCTTT. Translation: CASSPRTAVEAFF.

J is TRBJ2-1 and V is TRBV5-1, with TRBD2 matching 8 bases. There are 17 residues in the CDR3. Unmatched junction bases numbered 12, after V lost 4 bases and J lost 3 bases. The germline V gene encodes CDR1 SGHRS and CDR2 YFSETQ. CDR3 protein: CASSPTGSSGGYNEQFF. The CDR3 DNA reads TGCGCCAGCAGCCCAACCGGGAGCAGCGGGGGCTACAATGAGCAGTTCTTC.

The chain combines TRBV7-9 with TRBJ2-7, with TRBD1 matching over 7 bases. The CDR3 consists of 14 residues. V lost 2 bases to trimming and J lost 2 bases; unmatched junction nucleotides: 3. Germline V lookup: CDR1 SEHNR, CDR2 FQNEAQ (reference sequence). The CDR3 DNA reads TGTGCCAGCAGCTTACAAGGGGGCCCCTACGAGCAGTACGTC. This sequence encodes CASSLQGGPYEQYV.

The chain employs TRBV6-6 and TRBJ1-6; D might be TRBD1 (5 bases). Deletions cut 5 bases from V and 14 bases from J, with 31 bases between. This CDR3 is built from 18 residues. Germline V gene data show CDR1 as MNHNY and CDR2 as SVGAGI (reference sequence). As DNA, the CDR3 is TGTGCCAGCAGTCGGGTGACTGCCGCCGGGAGGGGCGGTTCGTCCCTCCACTTT. Its protein product is CASSRVTAAGRGGSSLHF.

The chain is built from TRBV24-1 and TRBJ2-1; 9 bases are shared with TRBD2. Germline CDR1 reads KGHDR; CDR2 reads SFDVKD. The V segment lost 1 base and the J segment 8 bases; nucleotides outside the gene matches: 2. This CDR3 has 14 residues. As DNA, the CDR3 is TGTGCCACCAGTGATTTCGGACTAGCGCATGAGCAGTTCTTC. Protein product: CATSDFGLAHEQFF.

V is TRBV11-2 and J is TRBJ1-3; D remains ambiguous. Trimming shortened V by 5 bases and J by 9 bases, and 17 bases separated the two germline ends. The germline V gene encodes CDR1 SGHAT and CDR2 FQNNGV. The CDR3 covers 14 residues. CDR3 in DNA: TGTGCCAGCAGCCCGGTAGCGAGCCAATCCACCATATATTTT. Protein sequence: CASSPVASQSTIYF.

The J gene is TRBJ2-1, the V gene TRBV3-1 (or the pseudogene TRBV3-2), with 10 bases aligning to TRBD2. This CDR3 is built from 15 residues. After removal of 1 base from V and 6 bases from J, the junction contained 3 bases not matched to a gene. Germline V gene sequence: CDR1 LGHDT, CDR2 YNNKEL (reference sequence). The CDR3 loop reads CASSQGTSGGNEQFF. In nucleotides, the CDR3 is TGTGCCAGCAGCCAAGGGACTAGCGGAGGCAATGAGCAGTTCTTC.

V usage is TRBV10-3 and J usage is TRBJ2-3; 11 nucleotides agree with TRBD2. CDR1 and CDR2 (germline): ENHRY, SYGVKD. The CDR3 spans 16 residues. V lost 2 bases to trimming and J lost 0 bases; unmatched junction nucleotides: 1. CDR3 amino acids: CAISEGLAGSTDTQYF. The CDR3 coding sequence is TGTGCCATCAGTGAGGGACTAGCGGGCAGCACAGATACGCAGTATTTT.

This rearrangement joins TRBV5-4 to TRBJ2-7, with 9 bases aligning to TRBD2. Germline CDR1 is SGHNT and CDR2 is YYREEE (reference sequence). The CDR3 has 16 residues. The V gene end was trimmed by 4 bases and the J gene end by 4 bases; junction bases not matched to a gene: 12. The CDR3 protein is CASSGAGAGGRYEQYF. CDR3 DNA: TGTGCCAGCAGCGGCGCCGGAGCGGGGGGCCGATACGAGCAGTACTTC.